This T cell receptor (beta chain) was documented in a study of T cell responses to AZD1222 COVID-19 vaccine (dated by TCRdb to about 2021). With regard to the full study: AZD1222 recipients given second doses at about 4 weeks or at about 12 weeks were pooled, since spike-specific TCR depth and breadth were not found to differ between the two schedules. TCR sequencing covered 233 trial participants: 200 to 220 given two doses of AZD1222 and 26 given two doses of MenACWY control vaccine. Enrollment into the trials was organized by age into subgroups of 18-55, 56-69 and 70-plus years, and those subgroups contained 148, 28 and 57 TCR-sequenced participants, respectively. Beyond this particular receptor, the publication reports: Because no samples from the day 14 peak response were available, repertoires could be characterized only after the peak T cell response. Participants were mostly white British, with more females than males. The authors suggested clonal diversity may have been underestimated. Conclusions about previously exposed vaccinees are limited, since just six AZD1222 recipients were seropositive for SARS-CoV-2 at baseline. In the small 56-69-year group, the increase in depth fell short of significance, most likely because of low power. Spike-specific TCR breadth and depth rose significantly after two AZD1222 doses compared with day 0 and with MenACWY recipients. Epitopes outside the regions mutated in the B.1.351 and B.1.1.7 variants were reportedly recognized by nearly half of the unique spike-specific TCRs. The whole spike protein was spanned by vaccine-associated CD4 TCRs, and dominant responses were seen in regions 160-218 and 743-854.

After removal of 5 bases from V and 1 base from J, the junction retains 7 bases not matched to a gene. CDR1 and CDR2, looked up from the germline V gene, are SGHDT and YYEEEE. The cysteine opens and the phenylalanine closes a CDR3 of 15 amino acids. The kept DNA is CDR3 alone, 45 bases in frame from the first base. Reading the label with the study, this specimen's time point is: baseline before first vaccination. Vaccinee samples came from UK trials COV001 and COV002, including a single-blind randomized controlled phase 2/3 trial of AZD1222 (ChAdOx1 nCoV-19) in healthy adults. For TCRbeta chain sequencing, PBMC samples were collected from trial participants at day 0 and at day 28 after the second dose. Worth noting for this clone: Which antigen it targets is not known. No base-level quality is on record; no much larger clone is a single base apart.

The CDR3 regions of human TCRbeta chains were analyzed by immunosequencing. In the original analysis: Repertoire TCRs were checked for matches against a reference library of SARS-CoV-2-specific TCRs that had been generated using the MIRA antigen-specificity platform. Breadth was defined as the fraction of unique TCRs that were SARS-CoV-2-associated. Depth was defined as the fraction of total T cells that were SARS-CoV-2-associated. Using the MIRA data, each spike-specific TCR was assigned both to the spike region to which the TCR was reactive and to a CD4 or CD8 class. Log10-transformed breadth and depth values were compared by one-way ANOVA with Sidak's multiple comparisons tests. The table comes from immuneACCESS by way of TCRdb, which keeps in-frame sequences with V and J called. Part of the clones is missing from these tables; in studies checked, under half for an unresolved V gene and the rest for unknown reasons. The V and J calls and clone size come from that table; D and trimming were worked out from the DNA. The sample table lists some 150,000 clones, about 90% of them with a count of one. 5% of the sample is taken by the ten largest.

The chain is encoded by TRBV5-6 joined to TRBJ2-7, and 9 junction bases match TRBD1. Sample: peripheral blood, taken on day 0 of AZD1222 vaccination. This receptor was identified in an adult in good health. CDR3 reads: CASRMAGTGSYEQYF. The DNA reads TGTGCCAGCAGAATGGCGGGGACAGGGTCCTACGAGCAGTACTTC.